This T cell receptor (beta chain) was sequenced during a study of blood T cell repertoires in COVID-19. Looking at the study overall: Samples representing acute and convalescent COVID-19 were sourced from the United States, Italy and Spain. Sources were T cells, B-cell-depleted T cells, or PBMCs; the material itself was cDNA or gDNA.

Per the original data handling: Amplification of reference gene primers was used by the study to estimate nucleated cell counts. Profiled with immunoSEQ multiplex PCR; TCRdb holds only in-frame clones, not every one. V and J calls and clone size come straight from that table; D and trimming were deduced from the DNA. The table lists roughly 70,000 clones, roughly 74% of them singletons, with about 14% in the top ten. This clone was counted between two and nine times. CDR3 length equals 12 residues. Trimming stripped 5 bases from V and 7 bases from J, with 12 bases between. In germline, CDR1 is MNHEY, CDR2 SMNVEV (reference sequence).

The chain links TRBV27 to TRBJ2-7; D is perhaps TRBD1 (7 bases). Sequencing was done on a sample of peripheral blood. The sequence derives from a human donor in a cohort sampled during active COVID-19. CDR3 protein: CASSPTGREQYF. The CDR3 DNA sequence: TGTGCCAGCAGTCCGACAGGGAGGGAGCAGTACTTC.